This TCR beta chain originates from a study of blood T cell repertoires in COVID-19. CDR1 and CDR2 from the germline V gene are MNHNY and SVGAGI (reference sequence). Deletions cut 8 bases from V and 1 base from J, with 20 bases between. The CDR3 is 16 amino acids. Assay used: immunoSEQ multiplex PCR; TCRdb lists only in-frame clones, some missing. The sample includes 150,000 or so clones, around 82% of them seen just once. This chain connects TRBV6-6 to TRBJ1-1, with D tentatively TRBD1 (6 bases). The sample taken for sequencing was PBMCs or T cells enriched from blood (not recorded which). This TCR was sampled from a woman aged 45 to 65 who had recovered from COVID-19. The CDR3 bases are TGTGCCAGCCAAGTTTCCCTAGGGGGTCCGAACACTGAAGCTTTCTTT. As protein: CASQVSLGGPNTEAFF.